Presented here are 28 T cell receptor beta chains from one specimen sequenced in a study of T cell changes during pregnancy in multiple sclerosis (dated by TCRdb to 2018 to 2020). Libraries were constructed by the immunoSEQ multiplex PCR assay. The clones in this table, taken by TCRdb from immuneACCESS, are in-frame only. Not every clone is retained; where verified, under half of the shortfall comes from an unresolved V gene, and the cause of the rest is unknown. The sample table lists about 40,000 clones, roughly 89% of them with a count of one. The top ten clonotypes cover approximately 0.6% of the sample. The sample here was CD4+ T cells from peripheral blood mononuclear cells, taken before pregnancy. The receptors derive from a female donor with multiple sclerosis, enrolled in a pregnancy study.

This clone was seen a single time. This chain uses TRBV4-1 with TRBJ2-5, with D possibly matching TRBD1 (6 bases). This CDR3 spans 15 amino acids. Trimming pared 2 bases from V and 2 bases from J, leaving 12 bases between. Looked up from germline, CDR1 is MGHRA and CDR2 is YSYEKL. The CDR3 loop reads CASSQPGQIQETQYF. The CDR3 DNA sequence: TGCGCCAGCAGCCAACCGGGACAAATACAAGAGACCCAGTACTTC.

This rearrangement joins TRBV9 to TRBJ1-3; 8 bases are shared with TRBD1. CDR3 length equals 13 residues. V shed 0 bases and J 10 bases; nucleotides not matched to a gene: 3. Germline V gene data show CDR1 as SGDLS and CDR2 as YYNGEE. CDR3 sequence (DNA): TGTGCCAGCAGCGTAGTGAACAGGGGGACCATATATTTT. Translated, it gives CASSVVNRGTIYF.

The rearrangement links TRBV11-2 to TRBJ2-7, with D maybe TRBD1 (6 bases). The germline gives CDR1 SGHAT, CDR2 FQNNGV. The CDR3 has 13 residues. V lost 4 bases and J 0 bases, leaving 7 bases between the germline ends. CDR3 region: CASSWGPSYEQYF. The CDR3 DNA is TGTGCCAGCAGCTGGGGGCCCTCCTACGAGCAGTACTTC.

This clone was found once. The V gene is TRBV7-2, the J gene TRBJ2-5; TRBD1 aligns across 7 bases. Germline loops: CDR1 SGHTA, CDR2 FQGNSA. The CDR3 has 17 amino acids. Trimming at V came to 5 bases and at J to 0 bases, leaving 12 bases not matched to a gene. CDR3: CASSRHQGESYQETQYF. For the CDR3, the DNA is TGTGCCAGCAGCCGTCATCAGGGGGAATCGTACCAAGAGACCCAGTACTTC.

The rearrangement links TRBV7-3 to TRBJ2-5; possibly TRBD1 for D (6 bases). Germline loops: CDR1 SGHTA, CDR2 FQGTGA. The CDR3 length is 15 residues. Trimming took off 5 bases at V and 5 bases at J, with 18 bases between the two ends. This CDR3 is CASSPTGHPRETQYF. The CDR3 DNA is TGTGCCAGCAGCCCCACGGGACACCCAAGGGAGACCCAGTACTTC.

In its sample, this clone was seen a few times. CDR3 DNA: TGTGCCAGCAGTGAAGGACTTCTTCAGGGGTTCTCTGAAGCTTTCTTT. This gives the protein CASSEGLLQGFSEAFF. V and J are TRBV6-1 and TRBJ1-1; D possibly corresponds to TRBD1 (6 bases). Germline-derived CDR1 and CDR2 are MNHNS and SASEGT. The CDR3 contains 16 residues. The V end lost 1 base, the J end lost 6 bases, and 18 bases lay between the germline ends.

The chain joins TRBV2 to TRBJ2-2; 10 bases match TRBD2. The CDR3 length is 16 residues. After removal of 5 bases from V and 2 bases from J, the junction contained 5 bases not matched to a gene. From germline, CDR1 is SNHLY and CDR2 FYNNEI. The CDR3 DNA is TGTGCCAGCAGTAGACTAGCGGGTTTCAACACCGGGGAGCTGTTTTTT. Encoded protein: CASSRLAGFNTGELFF.

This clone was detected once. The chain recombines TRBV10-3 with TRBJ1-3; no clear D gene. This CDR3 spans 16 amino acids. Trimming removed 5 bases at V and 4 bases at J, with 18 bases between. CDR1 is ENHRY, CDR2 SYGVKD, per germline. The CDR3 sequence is CAISPDSGMRGNTIYF. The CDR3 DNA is TGTGCCATCAGTCCGGACTCGGGGATGAGGGGAAACACCATATATTTT.

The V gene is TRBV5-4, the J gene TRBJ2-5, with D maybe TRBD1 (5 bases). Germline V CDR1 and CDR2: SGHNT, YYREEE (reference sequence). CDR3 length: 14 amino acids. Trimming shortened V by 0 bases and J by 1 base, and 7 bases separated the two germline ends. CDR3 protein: CASSLAGSQETQYF. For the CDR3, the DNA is TGTGCCAGCAGCTTGGCAGGGTCCCAAGAGACCCAGTACTTC.

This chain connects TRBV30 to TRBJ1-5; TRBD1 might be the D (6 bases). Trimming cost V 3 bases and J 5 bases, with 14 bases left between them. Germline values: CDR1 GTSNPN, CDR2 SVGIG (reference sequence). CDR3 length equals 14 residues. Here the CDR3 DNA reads TGTGCCTGGAGCCGGACAGCTCCTGATCAGCCCCAGCATTTT. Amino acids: CAWSRTAPDQPQHF.

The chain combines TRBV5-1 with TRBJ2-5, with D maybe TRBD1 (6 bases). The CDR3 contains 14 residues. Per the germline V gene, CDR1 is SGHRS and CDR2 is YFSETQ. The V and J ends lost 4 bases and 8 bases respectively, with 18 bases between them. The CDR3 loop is CASSPPGQWGTQYF. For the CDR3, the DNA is TGCGCCAGCAGCCCTCCGGGACAATGGGGCACCCAGTACTTC.

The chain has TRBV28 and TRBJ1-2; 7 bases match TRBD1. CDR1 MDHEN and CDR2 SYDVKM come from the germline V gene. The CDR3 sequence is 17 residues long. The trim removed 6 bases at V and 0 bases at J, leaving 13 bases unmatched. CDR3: CASRTPMRDSSNYGYTF. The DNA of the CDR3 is TGTGCCAGCAGAACCCCGATGCGGGACAGTTCTAACTATGGCTACACCTTC.

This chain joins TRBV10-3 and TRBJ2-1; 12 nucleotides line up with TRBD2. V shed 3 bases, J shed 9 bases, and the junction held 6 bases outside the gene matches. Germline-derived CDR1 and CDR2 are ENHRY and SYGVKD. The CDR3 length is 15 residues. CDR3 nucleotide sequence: TGTGCCATCAGTGAATCACTAGCGGGGGGCGGTGAGCAGTTCTTC. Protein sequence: CAISESLAGGGEQFF.

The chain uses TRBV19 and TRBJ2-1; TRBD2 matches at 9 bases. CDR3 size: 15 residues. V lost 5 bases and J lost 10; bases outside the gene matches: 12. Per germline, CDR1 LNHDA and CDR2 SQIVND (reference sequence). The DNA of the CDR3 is TGTGCCAGTAGTGCCGGAGGTAGCGGGGGTGGAGAGCAGTTCTTC. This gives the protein CASSAGGSGGGEQFF.

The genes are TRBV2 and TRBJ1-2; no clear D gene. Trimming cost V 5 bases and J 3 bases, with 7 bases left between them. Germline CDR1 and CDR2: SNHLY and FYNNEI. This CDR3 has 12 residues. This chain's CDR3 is CASSPGYYGYTF. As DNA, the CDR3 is TGTGCCAGCAGTCCCGGTTACTATGGCTACACCTTC.

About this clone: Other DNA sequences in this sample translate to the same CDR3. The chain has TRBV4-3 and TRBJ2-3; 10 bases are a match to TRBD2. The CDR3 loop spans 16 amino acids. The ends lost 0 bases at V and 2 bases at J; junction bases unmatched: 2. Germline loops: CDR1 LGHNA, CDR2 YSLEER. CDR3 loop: CASSQDLAGATDTQYF. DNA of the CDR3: TGCGCCAGCAGCCAAGATCTAGCGGGGGCCACAGATACGCAGTATTTT.

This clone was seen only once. The CDR3 DNA is TGTGCCAGCAGCGTAGAACAGGGAAGGGAGCAGTTCTTC. Translated, it gives CASSVEQGREQFF. This sequence joins TRBV9 and TRBJ2-1; TRBD1 is a possible D gene (6 bases). Per germline, CDR1 SGDLS and CDR2 YYNGEE. V was cut by 0 bases and J by 10 bases, with 11 bases left in between. The CDR3 covers 13 residues. The full variable domain, with the rest looked up from reference TRBV9 and TRBJ2-1, is DSGVTQTPKHLITATGQRVTLRCSPRSGDLSVYWYQQSLDQGLQFLIQYYNGEERAKGNILERFSAQQFPDLHSELNLSSLELGDSALYFCASSVEQGREQFFGPGTRLTVL.

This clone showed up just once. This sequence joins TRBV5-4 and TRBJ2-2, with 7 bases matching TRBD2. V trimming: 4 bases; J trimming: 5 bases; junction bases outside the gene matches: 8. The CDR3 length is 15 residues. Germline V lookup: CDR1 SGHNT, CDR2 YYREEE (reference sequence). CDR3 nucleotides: TGTGCCAGCAGCGATGCCGGGGGAGGGACCGGGGAGCTGTTTTTT. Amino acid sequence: CASSDAGGGTGELFF.

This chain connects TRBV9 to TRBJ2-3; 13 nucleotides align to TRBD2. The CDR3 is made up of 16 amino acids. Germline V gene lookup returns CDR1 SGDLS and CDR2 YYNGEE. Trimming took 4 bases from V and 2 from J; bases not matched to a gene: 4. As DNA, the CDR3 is TGTGCCAGCAGCTCTGGGACTAGCGGGGTCACAGATACGCAGTATTTT. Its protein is CASSSGTSGVTDTQYF. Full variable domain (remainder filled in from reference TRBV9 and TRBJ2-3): DSGVTQTPKHLITATGQRVTLRCSPRSGDLSVYWYQQSLDQGLQFLIQYYNGEERAKGNILERFSAQQFPDLHSELNLSSLELGDSALYFCASSSGTSGVTDTQYFGPGTRLTVL.

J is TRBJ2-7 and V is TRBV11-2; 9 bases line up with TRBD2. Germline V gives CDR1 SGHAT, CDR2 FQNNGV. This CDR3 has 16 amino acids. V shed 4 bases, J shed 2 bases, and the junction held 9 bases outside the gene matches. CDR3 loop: CASSSKRTSVTYEQYF. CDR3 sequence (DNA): TGTGCCAGCAGCTCTAAACGGACTAGCGTAACCTACGAGCAGTACTTC.

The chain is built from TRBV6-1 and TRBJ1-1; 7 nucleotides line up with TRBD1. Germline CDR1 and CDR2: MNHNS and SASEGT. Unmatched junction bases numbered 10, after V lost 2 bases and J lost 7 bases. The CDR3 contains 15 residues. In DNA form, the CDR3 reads TGTGCCAGCAGTGAAATAAGAGGGGGCTATGGTGAAGCTTTCTTT. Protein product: CASSEIRGGYGEAFF.

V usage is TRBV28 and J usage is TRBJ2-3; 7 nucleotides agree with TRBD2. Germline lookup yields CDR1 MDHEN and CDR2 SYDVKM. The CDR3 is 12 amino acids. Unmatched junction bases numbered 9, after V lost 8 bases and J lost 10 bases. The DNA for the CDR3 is TGTGCCAGCGGTCCTAGACGGGAGGCGCAGTATTTT. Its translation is CASGPRREAQYF.

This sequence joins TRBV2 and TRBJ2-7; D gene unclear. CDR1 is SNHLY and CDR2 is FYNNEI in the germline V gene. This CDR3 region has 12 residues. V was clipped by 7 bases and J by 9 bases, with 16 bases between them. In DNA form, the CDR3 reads TGTGCCAGCACCCTGGCCCGAATATCGCAGTACTTC. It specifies CASTLARISQYF.

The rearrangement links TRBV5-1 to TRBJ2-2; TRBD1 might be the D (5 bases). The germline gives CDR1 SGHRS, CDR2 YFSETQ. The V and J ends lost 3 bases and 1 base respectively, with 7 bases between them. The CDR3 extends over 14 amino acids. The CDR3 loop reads CASSSGQNTGELFF. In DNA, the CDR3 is TGCGCCAGCAGCTCCGGACAGAACACCGGGGAGCTGTTTTTT.

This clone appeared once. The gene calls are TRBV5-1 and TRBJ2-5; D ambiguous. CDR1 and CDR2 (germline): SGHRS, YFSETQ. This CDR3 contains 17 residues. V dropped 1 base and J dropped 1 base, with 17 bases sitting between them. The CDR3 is CASSLQATRLFQETQYF. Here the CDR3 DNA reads TGCGCCAGCAGCTTGCAGGCTACAAGGTTGTTCCAAGAGACCCAGTACTTC.

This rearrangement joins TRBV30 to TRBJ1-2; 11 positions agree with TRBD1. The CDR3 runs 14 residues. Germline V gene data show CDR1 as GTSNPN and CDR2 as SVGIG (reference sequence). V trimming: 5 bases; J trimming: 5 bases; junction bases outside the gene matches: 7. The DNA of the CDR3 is TGTGCCTGGGATGGACAGGGGGCTTTTTATGGCTACACCTTC. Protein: CAWDGQGAFYGYTF.

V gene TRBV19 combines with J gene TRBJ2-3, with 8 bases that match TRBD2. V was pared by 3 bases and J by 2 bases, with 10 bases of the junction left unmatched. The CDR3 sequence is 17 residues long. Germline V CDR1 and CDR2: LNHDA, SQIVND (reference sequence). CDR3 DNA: TGTGCCAGTAGTATTAGAGCGGGGGAATATACCACAGATACGCAGTATTTT. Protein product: CASSIRAGEYTTDTQYF.

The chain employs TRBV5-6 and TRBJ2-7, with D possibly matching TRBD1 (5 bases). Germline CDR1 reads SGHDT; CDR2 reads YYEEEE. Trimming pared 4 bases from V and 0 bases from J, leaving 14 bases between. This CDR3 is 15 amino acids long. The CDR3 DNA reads TGTGCCAGCAGCCCGTGGGGCCAGGGCTCCTACGAGCAGTACTTC. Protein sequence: CASSPWGQGSYEQYF.